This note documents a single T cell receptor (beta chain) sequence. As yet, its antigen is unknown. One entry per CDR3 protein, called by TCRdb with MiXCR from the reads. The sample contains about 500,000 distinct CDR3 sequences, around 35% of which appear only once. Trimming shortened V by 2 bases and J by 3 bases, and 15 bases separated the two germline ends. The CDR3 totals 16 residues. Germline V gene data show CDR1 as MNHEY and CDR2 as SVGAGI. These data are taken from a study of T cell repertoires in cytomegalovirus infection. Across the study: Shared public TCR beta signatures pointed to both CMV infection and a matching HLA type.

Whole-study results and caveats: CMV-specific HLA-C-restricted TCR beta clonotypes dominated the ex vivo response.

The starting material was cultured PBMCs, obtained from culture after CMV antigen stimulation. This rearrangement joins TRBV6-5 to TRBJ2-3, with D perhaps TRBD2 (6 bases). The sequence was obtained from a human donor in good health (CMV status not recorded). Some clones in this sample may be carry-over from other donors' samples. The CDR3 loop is CASSYRTGVVTDTQYF. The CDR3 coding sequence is TGTGCCAGCAGTTACAGGACGGGAGTGGTGACAGATACGCAGTATTTT.